The present T cell receptor (beta chain) was sequenced within a study of T-cell memory formation after mild COVID-19. About the research overall: The study found TCR clusters largely donor specific. Whole-study results and caveats: Certain responding clones were present in pre-infection memory, suggesting participation of cross-reactive memory.

MiXCR was run by TCRdb on the 5' RACE reads, yielding one entry per CDR3 protein. There are approximately 570,000 distinct CDR3 sequences in the sample; roughly 18% occur only once, and 9.5% to 15% lies in the top ten. Comments on this clonotype: Its specificity is unknown.

V was cut by 5 bases and J by 4 bases, with 11 bases left in between. This CDR3 is built from 13 residues. Germline CDR1 is SGHVS and CDR2 is FNYEAQ. This rearrangement joins TRBV7-6 to TRBJ1-1; D is perhaps TRBD1 (5 bases). This sequence originates from an adult woman who had mild COVID-19 (a few samples of this study predate the infection). Cell type and time point are not known. The sequenced sample was PBMCs or a T cell subset sorted from them (not recorded which). In DNA, the CDR3 is TGTGCCAGCAGCCGACAGACGGGCACTGAAGCTTTCTTT. This gives the protein CASSRQTGTEAFF.